Following are 21 T cell receptor beta chains from one sample sequenced in a study of T cell responses to AZD1222 COVID-19 vaccine. Only in-frame clones appear in the TCRdb table, and some are missing; sequencing was by immunoSEQ multiplex PCR. The profile shows some 87,000 clones, around 91% of them singletons. This material consisted of peripheral blood, taken on day 0 of MenACWY control vaccination. These receptor sequences come from an adult in good health.

This chain links TRBV5-4 with TRBJ2-1; D is perhaps TRBD1 (5 bases). The CDR3 extends over 15 amino acids. Germline V CDR1 and CDR2: SGHNT, YYREEE (reference sequence). Between the trimmed V and J ends, which lost 4 bases and 9 bases, there was a span of 20 bases. The CDR3 sequence is CASSHVDKGMSEQFF. The CDR3, as DNA: TGTGCCAGCAGCCACGTGGACAAGGGAATGAGTGAGCAGTTCTTC.

This chain uses TRBV6-5 with TRBJ2-3; 10 bases match TRBD2. The CDR3 is 15 residues long. The V and J ends lost 6 bases and 8 bases, in that order; junction bases with no gene match: 11. Looked up from germline, CDR1 is MNHEY and CDR2 is SVGAGI. The CDR3 loop reads CASSHHPSGSPTQYF. Here the CDR3 DNA reads TGTGCCAGCAGCCACCATCCTAGCGGGAGCCCTACGCAGTATTTT.

The chain has TRBV4-3 and TRBJ1-1; perhaps TRBD1 as D (6 bases). V shed 0 bases and J shed 3 bases, with 17 bases lying between them. This CDR3 comprises 17 residues. The germline V gene has CDR1 LGHNA and CDR2 YSLEER. The CDR3 protein is CASSQDPRGGFYTEAFF. Written as DNA, the CDR3 is TGCGCCAGCAGCCAAGATCCCCGGGGGGGCTTTTACACTGAAGCTTTCTTT.

V is TRBV27 and J is TRBJ1-4; 8 bases are shared with TRBD1. The CDR3 sequence is 15 residues long. V was pared by 4 bases and J by 7 bases, with 8 bases of the junction left unmatched. Germline V CDR1 and CDR2: MNHEY, SMNVEV (reference sequence). CDR3 coding DNA: TGTGCCAGCAGTTCATTGGACAGGGTAGTTGAAAAACTGTTTTTT. Amino acids: CASSSLDRVVEKLFF.

The rearrangement uses TRBV19 and TRBJ2-2, with 7 bases that match TRBD1. This CDR3 is built from 15 residues. The trim removed 4 bases at V and 1 base at J, leaving 3 bases unmatched. Germline CDR1 and CDR2: LNHDA and SQIVND (reference sequence). In DNA, the CDR3 is TGTGCCAGTAGTACGGGACAGCTGAACACCGGGGAGCTGTTTTTT. It encodes CASSTGQLNTGELFF.

CDR3: CASRLPGGEQFF. CDR3 nucleotides: TGTGCCAGCAGACTACCCGGTGGGGAGCAGTTCTTC. The chain links TRBV6-5 to TRBJ2-1; no reliable D call. Germline V CDR1 and CDR2: MNHEY, SVGAGI. Trimming shortened V by 6 bases and J by 10 bases, and 13 bases separated the two germline ends. CDR3 length: 12 amino acids.

The rearrangement links TRBV7-3 to TRBJ2-1; no firm D call. Germline V lookup: CDR1 SGHTA, CDR2 FQGTGA. The CDR3 loop spans 11 amino acids. The germline V and J ends were trimmed by 5 bases and 7 bases, with 6 bases remaining between them. The CDR3 region is CASSAQNEQFF. CDR3 DNA: TGTGCCAGCAGCGCACAGAATGAGCAGTTCTTC. Full variable domain (remainder filled in from reference TRBV7-3 and TRBJ2-1): GAGVSQTPSNKVTEKGKYVELRCDPISGHTALYWYRQSLGQGPEFLIYFQGTGAADDSGLPNDRFFAVRPEGSVSTLKIQRTERGDSAVYLCASSAQNEQFFGPGTRLTVL.

The chain combines TRBV27 with TRBJ1-2; tentatively, D is TRBD1 (5 bases). The germline V and J ends were trimmed by 2 bases and 3 bases, with 10 bases remaining between them. Germline V gene lookup returns CDR1 MNHEY and CDR2 SMNVEV (reference sequence). The CDR3 length is 14 residues. CDR3 residues: CASSLNRQDYGYTF. In DNA, the CDR3 is TGTGCCAGCAGTTTAAACAGGCAGGACTATGGCTACACCTTC.

This rearrangement joins TRBV27 to TRBJ2-5; D remains ambiguous. Germline lookup yields CDR1 MNHEY and CDR2 SMNVEV (reference sequence). The V and J ends lost 5 bases and 2 bases respectively, with 6 bases between them. This CDR3 has 12 residues. The CDR3 sequence is CASSLTQETQYF. The CDR3 DNA is TGTGCCAGCAGTCTCACACAAGAGACCCAGTACTTC.

The chain combines TRBV4-2 with TRBJ2-7, with 10 bases that match TRBD2. The CDR3 runs 17 residues. Germline CDR1 reads LGHNA; CDR2 reads YNFKEQ. Germline trimming cut 2 bases from V and 1 base from J; bases unmatched to any gene: 8. CDR3 coding DNA: TGTGCCAGCAGCCAATGGAGGGCTAGCGGGGGTTCCTACGAGCAGTACTTC. As protein: CASSQWRASGGSYEQYF.

The V call is TRBV27, the J call TRBJ1-5; weak D call: TRBD1 (5 bases). Germline V gene sequence: CDR1 MNHEY, CDR2 SMNVEV (reference sequence). Trimming left V 3 bases short and J 4 bases short, with 10 bases between. This CDR3 has 14 residues. The CDR3 is CASSFGQGNQPQHF. The CDR3 DNA reads as TGTGCCAGCAGTTTTGGTCAGGGAAATCAGCCCCAGCATTTT.

The chain recombines TRBV7-9 with TRBJ2-3, with a weak D call TRBD2 (7 bases). Germline V gene data show CDR1 as SEHNR and CDR2 as FQNEAQ (reference sequence). The germline V and J ends were trimmed by 3 bases and 4 bases, with 17 bases remaining between them. This CDR3 contains 16 residues. In DNA form, the CDR3 reads TGTGCCAGCAGCTTTCGGGGGGCCGCACAATCAGATACGCAGTATTTT. This codes for CASSFRGAAQSDTQYF.

This rearrangement joins TRBV11-2 to TRBJ2-3; D perhaps matches TRBD1 (6 bases). The CDR3 is made up of 15 amino acids. Germline-derived CDR1 and CDR2 are SGHAT and FQNNGV. Trimming took off 3 bases at V and 6 bases at J, with 16 bases between the two ends. CDR3 DNA: TGTGCCAGCAGCTTGTTCCAGGGGACATCGGATACGCAGTATTTT. This gives the protein CASSLFQGTSDTQYF. Full variable domain (remainder filled in from reference TRBV11-2 and TRBJ2-3): EAGVAQSPRYKIIEKRQSVAFWCNPISGHATLYWYQQILGQGPKLLIQFQNNGVVDDSQLPKDRFSAERLKGVDSTLKIQPAKLEDSAVYLCASSLFQGTSDTQYFGPGTRLTVL.

The table lists this clone with a count of one. V and J are TRBV2 and TRBJ1-5; 8 nucleotides align to TRBD1. J gave up 6 bases and V 6 bases, and 10 bases lay outside the gene matches. CDR3 size: 15 residues. Germline loops: CDR1 SNHLY, CDR2 FYNNEI. CDR3 nucleotide sequence: TGTGCCAGCAGCGGTCCAGGGGGCGCAGGTCAGCCCCAGCATTTT. It specifies CASSGPGGAGQPQHF. The entire variable domain, with the rest obtained from reference TRBV2 and TRBJ1-5, is as follows: EPEVTQTPSHQVTQMGQEVILRCVPISNHLYFYWYRQILGQKVEFLVSFYNNEISEKSEIFDDQFSVERPDGSNFTLKIRSTKLEDSAMYFCASSGPGGAGQPQHFGDGTRLSIL.

V usage is TRBV27 and J usage is TRBJ2-7; TRBD2 might be the D (6 bases). Deletions cut 3 bases from V and 3 bases from J, with 9 bases between. This CDR3 has 13 amino acids. From germline, CDR1 is MNHEY and CDR2 SMNVEV (reference sequence). The DNA of the CDR3 is TGTGCCAGCAGTTTGGGGACTTTCTACGAGCAGTACTTC. Its protein is CASSLGTFYEQYF.

The chain joins TRBV6-6 to TRBJ2-2, with 9 bases lining up with TRBD2. V shed 5 bases and J 7 bases; nucleotides not matched to a gene: 11. The CDR3 has 16 amino acids. Germline V gives CDR1 MNHNY, CDR2 SVGAGI (reference sequence). The CDR3 here is CASSPPPSGMGGELFF. The CDR3 nucleotides read TGTGCCAGCAGTCCACCCCCTAGCGGGATGGGCGGGGAGCTGTTTTTT.

The chain links TRBV28 to TRBJ1-2, with a possible D match to TRBD1 (6 bases). The CDR3 is 14 amino acids. Germline-derived CDR1 and CDR2 are MDHEN and SYDVKM. The V and J ends lost 2 bases and 5 bases respectively, with 12 bases between them. The CDR3 sequence is CASSLAQGFYGYTF. The CDR3, as DNA: TGTGCCAGCAGTTTAGCACAGGGCTTTTATGGCTACACCTTC.

V and J are TRBV10-2 and TRBJ2-1, with 8 bases matching TRBD2. The CDR3 length is 14 residues. V trimming: 3 bases; J trimming: 9 bases; junction bases outside the gene matches: 7. Germline CDR1 is WSHSY and CDR2 is SAAADI. CDR3: CASSEAGSGGEQFF. As DNA, the CDR3 is TGCGCCAGCAGTGAAGCCGGGAGCGGGGGTGAGCAGTTCTTC.

The chain uses TRBV9 and TRBJ2-1; weak D call: TRBD1 (5 bases). The CDR3 is made up of 15 amino acids. Germline lookup yields CDR1 SGDLS and CDR2 YYNGEE. V was trimmed by 0 bases and J by 3 bases, leaving 10 bases between them. The CDR3 bases are TGTGCCAGCAGCGTAGTGGAGACAGTCTACAATGAGCAGTTCTTC. Residues: CASSVVETVYNEQFF.

The rearrangement joins TRBV10-1 to TRBJ1-1; D uncertain. Trimming removed 6 bases from V and 1 base from J, with 12 bases in between. This CDR3 has 14 amino acids. Germline CDR1 and CDR2: WNHNN and SYGVQD (reference sequence). The chain's CDR3 is CASSQNWGNTEAFF. The CDR3 region has the DNA TGCGCCAGCAGCCAGAATTGGGGGAACACTGAAGCTTTCTTT.

The CDR3: CASSDGTGGAGGANVLTF. CDR3 DNA sequence: TGTGCCAGCAGCGACGGGACAGGGGGCGCGGGAGGGGCCAACGTCCTGACTTTC. V is TRBV7-9 and J is TRBJ2-6, with 12 bases aligning to TRBD1. This CDR3 has 18 residues. V gave up 5 bases and J gave up 4 bases; unmatched junction bases: 9. Looked up from germline, CDR1 is SEHNR and CDR2 is FQNEAQ (reference sequence).